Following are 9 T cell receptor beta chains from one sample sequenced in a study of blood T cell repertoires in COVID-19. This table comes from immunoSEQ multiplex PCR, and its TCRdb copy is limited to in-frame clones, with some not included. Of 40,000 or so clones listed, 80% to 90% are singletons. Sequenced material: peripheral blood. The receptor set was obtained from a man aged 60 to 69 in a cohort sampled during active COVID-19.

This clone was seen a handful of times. CDR3 DNA sequence: TGTGCCAGCAGTCCTAGCTCTCCAGCCAATGAGCAGTTCTTC. Protein sequence: CASSPSSPANEQFF. The V call is TRBV6-4, the J call TRBJ2-1; D is possibly TRBD2 (5 bases). CDR3 size: 14 residues. V lost 5 bases, J lost 6 bases, and 14 bases lay in between. Germline CDR1 is MRHNA and CDR2 is SNTAGT.

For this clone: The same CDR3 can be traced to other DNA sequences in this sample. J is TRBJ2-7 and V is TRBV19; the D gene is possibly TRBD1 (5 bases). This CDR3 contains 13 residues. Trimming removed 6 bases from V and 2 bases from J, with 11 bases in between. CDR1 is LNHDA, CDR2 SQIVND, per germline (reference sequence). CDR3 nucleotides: TGTGCCAGTAGCGATGGACAAACCTACGAGCAGTACTTC. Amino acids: CASSDGQTYEQYF.

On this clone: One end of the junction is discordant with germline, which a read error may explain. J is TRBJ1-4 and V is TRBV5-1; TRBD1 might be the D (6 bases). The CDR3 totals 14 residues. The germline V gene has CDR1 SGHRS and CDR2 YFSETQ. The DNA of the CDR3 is TGCGCCAGCAGTTTGGGGGGGCCGGGTGAAAAACTGTTTTTT. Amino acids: CASSLGGPGEKLFF.

Here the CDR3 DNA reads TGCAGTGCTAGTAGGGACAGAAAAGAGACCCAGTACTTC. Translating it yields CSASRDRKETQYF. The V gene is TRBV20-1, the J gene TRBJ2-5; 7 positions match TRBD1. The CDR3 has 13 residues. The junction had 4 bases not matched to a gene; V was cut back by 3 bases and J by 3 bases. The germline CDR1 and CDR2 sequences are DFQATT and SNEGSKA (reference sequence).

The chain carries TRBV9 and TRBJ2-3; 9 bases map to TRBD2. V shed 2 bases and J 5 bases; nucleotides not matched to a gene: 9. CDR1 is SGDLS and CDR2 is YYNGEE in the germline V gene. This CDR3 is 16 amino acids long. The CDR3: CASSVGTSGPKDTQYF. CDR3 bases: TGTGCCAGCAGCGTGGGTACTAGCGGGCCTAAAGATACGCAGTATTTT. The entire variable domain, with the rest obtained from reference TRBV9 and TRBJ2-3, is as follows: DSGVTQTPKHLITATGQRVTLRCSPRSGDLSVYWYQQSLDQGLQFLIQYYNGEERAKGNILERFSAQQFPDLHSELNLSSLELGDSALYFCASSVGTSGPKDTQYFGPGTRLTVL.

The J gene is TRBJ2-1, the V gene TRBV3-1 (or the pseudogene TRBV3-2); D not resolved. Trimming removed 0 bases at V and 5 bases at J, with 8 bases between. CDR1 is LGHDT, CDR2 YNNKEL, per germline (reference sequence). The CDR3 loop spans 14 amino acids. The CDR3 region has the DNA TGTGCCAGCAGCCAAGACATACTGGACAATGAGCAGTTCTTC. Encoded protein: CASSQDILDNEQFF.

CDR3 sequence: CASTPTGGSWRETQYF. CDR3 sequence (DNA): TGTGCCAGTACCCCAACGGGCGGGAGTTGGCGTGAGACCCAGTACTTC. The chain is built from TRBV19 and TRBJ2-5; 7 nucleotides match TRBD2. The germline V gene encodes CDR1 LNHDA and CDR2 SQIVND (reference sequence). The CDR3 runs to 16 residues. Losses at the gene ends were 7 bases for V and 5 bases for J; bases not matched to a gene: 16.

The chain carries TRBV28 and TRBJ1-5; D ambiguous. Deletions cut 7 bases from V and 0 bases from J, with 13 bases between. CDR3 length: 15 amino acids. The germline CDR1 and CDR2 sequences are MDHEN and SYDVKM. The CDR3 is CASTRSGYSNQPQHF. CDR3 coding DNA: TGTGCCAGCACTCGGTCAGGTTATAGCAATCAGCCCCAGCATTTT.

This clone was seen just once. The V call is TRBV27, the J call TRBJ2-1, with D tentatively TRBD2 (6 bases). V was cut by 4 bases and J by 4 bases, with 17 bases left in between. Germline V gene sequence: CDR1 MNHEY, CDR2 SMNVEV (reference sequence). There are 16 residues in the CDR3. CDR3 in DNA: TGTGCCAGCAGTTGGATCGGGGGTCGGGGGTACAATGAGCAGTTCTTC. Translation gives CASSWIGGRGYNEQFF.